This T cell receptor (beta chain) was sequenced during a study of beta chain features in type 1 diabetes (dated by TCRdb to between 2018 and 2020). Describing the broader study: Mean age, gender distribution, total cell number and subset yield did not differ between patients and healthy donors. A total of under 120,000,000 sorted cells were examined across all samples, and RNA yield correlated strongly with the number of cells per subset. In the study, TCRB repertoires of sorted circulating CD4+ T cell subsets from recently diagnosed type 1 diabetes patients were compared with those of matched healthy donors. Regulatory and stem cell-like memory subsets were isolated from only 8 patients and roughly eight healthy donors, whereas naive and central memory subsets came from all 30 or so donors. On the study overall, not on this receptor specifically: At VDJ recombination sites, patients with type 1 diabetes made fewer insertions and deleted more nucleotides, a pattern implying thymic rearrangement abnormalities. The naive, central memory and regulatory TCRB repertoires appeared to resemble one another more closely among patients than among healthy donors. Because small numbers of individuals were included in the HLA sub-analyses, any influence of HLA type on TCRB rearrangement was left unresolved. Because cDNA was sequenced instead of genomic DNA, activated cells with high expression could be over-represented, although the groups did not differ in activation or CD3 levels. In all four CD4+ subsets, TCRB CDR3 length was moderately but significantly shorter in type 1 diabetes patients. Shorter templates might have been favored by PCR, but patient and control samples were amplified and corrected together, so both groups would have been affected equally by any skew.

From the cysteine up to the phenylalanine, the CDR3 has a length of 16 residues. Just CDR3 DNA is preserved here, 48 bases in frame from base 1. The germline V end is reduced by 3 bases and the J end by 1 base; junction bases left unmatched: 9. The germline V gene yields MDHEN for CDR1 and SYDVKM for CDR2. All of the isolated RNA was reverse transcribed with the High Capacity cDNA Reverse Transcription Kit, so expressed TCRB transcripts were sequenced. Naive, central memory and regulatory T cell samples underwent deep immunoSEQ sequencing, averaging around 4 million total reads per sample. After sorted cells were lysed in RLT buffer, RNA was extracted with DNase-treated RNeasy Micro or Mini kits, with the choice depending on cell number. Each cell subset was processed on its own to prevent cross-contamination, while patient and healthy donor samples were processed together. TCRB sequences were amplified from cDNA with the immunoSEQ multiplex PCR, producing 87-bp fragments spanning the CDR3 region. Sequencing of the amplicons was performed on the Illumina HiSeq platform. Per the source publication's procedure: PCR bias was computationally corrected using synthetic template baselines, reads within Hamming distance 2 were collapsed, and singletons that could not be merged were discarded. Reads were aligned against IMGT to assign V, D and J genes, CDR3 length and insertions or deletions at six rearrangement sites. Within each subset, clonotype counts were normalized to sorted cell number, and only after that were true diversity and Gini coefficients computed with the tcR R package. Repertoire sharing was quantified using the overlap coefficient calculated on TCRB nucleotide sequences. Out-of-frame TCRB sequences from naive cells were analyzed as a proxy for the pre-selection repertoire. TCRdb stores this immuneACCESS table with in-frame sequences only. Part of the clones is absent; in the studies checked, under half of the shortfall reflects unresolved V genes, and no reason is known for the rest. The V and J calls and clone size come from that table; D and trimming were worked out from the DNA. This sample has fewer than 250,000 clones in its table, and 9.6% of those were observed once. The ten largest account for around 0.037% of the sample.

From each donor, a single peripheral blood sample of approximately 0.11 L on average was drawn into heparinised tubes. Naive, central memory, regulatory and stem cell-like memory CD4+ T cells were sorted on a BD FACSAria II using a panel including CD45RO, CCR7, CD25, CD127, CD95 and CD27. All sorted populations exceeded 95% purity. PBMCs were isolated right away by Lymphoprep density gradient centrifugation and were stained directly, without culture. Samples were stained and sorted in pairs, with one healthy donor and one patient per experiment, so that batch effects were minimized. Concerning this clone itself: There is no known antigen for this receptor. Base qualities are missing; no much larger clone stands one base away.

The chain links TRBV28 with TRBJ2-7; TRBD1 lines up with 7 middle nucleotides. Sequenced: naive CD4+ T cells from blood. This specimen's cell subset or site label, per the study, means: true naive CD4+ T cells. The sequence was collected from a woman aged 18-29 years in good health. The DNA sequence follows: TGTGCCAGCAGTTTTCAAGACAGGGTAGTATCCTACGAGCAGTACTTC. The resulting protein is CASSFQDRVVSYEQYF. The entire variable domain, with the stretches around the CDR3 drawn from the reference TRBV28 and TRBJ2-7 proteins, is DVKVTQSSRYLVKRTGEKVFLECVQDMDHENMFWYRQDPGLGLRLIYFSYDVKMKEKGDIPEGYSVSREKKERFSLILESASTNQTSMYLCASSFQDRVVSYEQYFGPGTRLTVT.